This record concerns one T cell receptor (beta chain) sequence. This entry is derived from a study of blood T cell repertoires in COVID-19. The wider study: COVID-19 samples from acute and convalescent phases originated in the United States, Italy and Spain. In each case, the material was cDNA or gDNA derived from T cells, B-cell-depleted T cells, or PBMCs.

Original handling: Amplifying reference gene primers gave estimates of nucleated cell counts. Sequenced by immunoSEQ multiplex PCR; TCRdb stores in-frame clones only, minus some. The D gene and trimming were derived from the DNA, and the V and J assignments and clone size from that table. The data contain 100,000 or so clones, about 86% of them singletons. V dropped 11 bases and J dropped 5 bases, with 19 bases sitting between them. Germline CDR1 reads LGHDT; CDR2 reads YNNKEL (reference sequence). CDR3 size: 14 residues. Input material: peripheral blood. The sequence came from a man in his fifties or sixties with acute or convalescent COVID-19. The rearrangement joins TRBV3-1 (or the pseudogene TRBV3-2) to TRBJ1-5; D is perhaps TRBD1 (5 bases). The CDR3 protein is CAGYPGQDYQPQHF. The CDR3 DNA reads as TGTGCCGGCTACCCAGGGCAGGATTATCAGCCCCAGCATTTT.